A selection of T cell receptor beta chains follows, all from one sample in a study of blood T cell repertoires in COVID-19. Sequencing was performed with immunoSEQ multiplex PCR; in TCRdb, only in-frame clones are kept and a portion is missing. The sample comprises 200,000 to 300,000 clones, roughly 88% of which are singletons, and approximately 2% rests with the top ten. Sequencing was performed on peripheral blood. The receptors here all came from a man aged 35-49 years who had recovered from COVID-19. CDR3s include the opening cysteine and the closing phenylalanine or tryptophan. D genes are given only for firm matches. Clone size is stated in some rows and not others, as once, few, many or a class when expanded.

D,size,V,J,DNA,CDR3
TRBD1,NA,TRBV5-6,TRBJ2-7,TGTGCCAGCAGCTGGGTCCCGGGACAGGGGCATAGCTCCTACGAGCAGTACTTC,CASSWVPGQGHSSYEQYF
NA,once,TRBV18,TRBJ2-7,TGTGCCAGCTCACGCAGGGGCCCCTACGAGCAGTACTTC,CASSRRGPYEQYF
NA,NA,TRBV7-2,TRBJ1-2,TGTGCCAGCAGCTTAACTGAGAACTATGGCTACACCTTC,CASSLTENYGYTF
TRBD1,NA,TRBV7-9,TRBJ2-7,TGTGCCAGCAGCCGCCAGACAGGGCGGTCCTACGAGCAGTACTTC,CASSRQTGRSYEQYF
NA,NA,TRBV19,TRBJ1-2,TGTGCCAGTAGTATTCAGTCAGGACAGATCCGCTATGGCTACACCTTC,CASSIQSGQIRYGYTF
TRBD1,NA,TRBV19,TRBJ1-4,TGTGCCAGTAAGGGACAGGGTGCAACTAATGAAAAACTGTTTTTT,CASKGQGATNEKLFF
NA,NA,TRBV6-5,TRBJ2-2,TGTGCCAGCAGCAGGACGGGGAGAAACACCGGGGAGCTGTTTTTT,CASSRTGRNTGELFF
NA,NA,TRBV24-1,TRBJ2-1,TGTGCCACCAGTGGTCGAAACTGGAATGAGCAGTTCTTC,CATSGRNWNEQFF
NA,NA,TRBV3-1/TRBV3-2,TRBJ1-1,TGTGCCAGCAGCCATCTCCTAAGCACTGAAGCTTTCTTT,CASSHLLSTEAFF
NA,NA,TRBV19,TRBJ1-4,TGTGCCAGTAGTTGGGGCAGGGCAACTGAAAAACTGTTTTTT,CASSWGRATEKLFF
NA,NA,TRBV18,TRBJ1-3,TGTGCCAGCTCACCACCCCACAGGGTCCCTGGAAACACCATATATTTT,CASSPPHRVPGNTIYF
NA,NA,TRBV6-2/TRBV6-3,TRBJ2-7,TGTGCCAGCAGCCCTGACTACTTAAGCGAGCAGTACTTC,CASSPDYLSEQYF
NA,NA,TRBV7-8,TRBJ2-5,TGTGCCAGCAGCGGCAACAGGGTTTGGGAACAAGAGACCCAGTACTTC,CASSGNRVWEQETQYF
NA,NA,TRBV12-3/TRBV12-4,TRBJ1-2,TGTGCCAGCAGTTATCGGGACATCTATGGCTACACCTTC,CASSYRDIYGYTF
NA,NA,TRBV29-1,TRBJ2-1,TGCAGCGTTGAAGGTACTAGTACGAATGAGCAGTTCTTC,CSVEGTSTNEQFF
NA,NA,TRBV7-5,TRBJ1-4,TGTGTCAAAGGGGACAGGAGTAATGAAAAACTGTTTTTT,CVKGDRSNEKLFF